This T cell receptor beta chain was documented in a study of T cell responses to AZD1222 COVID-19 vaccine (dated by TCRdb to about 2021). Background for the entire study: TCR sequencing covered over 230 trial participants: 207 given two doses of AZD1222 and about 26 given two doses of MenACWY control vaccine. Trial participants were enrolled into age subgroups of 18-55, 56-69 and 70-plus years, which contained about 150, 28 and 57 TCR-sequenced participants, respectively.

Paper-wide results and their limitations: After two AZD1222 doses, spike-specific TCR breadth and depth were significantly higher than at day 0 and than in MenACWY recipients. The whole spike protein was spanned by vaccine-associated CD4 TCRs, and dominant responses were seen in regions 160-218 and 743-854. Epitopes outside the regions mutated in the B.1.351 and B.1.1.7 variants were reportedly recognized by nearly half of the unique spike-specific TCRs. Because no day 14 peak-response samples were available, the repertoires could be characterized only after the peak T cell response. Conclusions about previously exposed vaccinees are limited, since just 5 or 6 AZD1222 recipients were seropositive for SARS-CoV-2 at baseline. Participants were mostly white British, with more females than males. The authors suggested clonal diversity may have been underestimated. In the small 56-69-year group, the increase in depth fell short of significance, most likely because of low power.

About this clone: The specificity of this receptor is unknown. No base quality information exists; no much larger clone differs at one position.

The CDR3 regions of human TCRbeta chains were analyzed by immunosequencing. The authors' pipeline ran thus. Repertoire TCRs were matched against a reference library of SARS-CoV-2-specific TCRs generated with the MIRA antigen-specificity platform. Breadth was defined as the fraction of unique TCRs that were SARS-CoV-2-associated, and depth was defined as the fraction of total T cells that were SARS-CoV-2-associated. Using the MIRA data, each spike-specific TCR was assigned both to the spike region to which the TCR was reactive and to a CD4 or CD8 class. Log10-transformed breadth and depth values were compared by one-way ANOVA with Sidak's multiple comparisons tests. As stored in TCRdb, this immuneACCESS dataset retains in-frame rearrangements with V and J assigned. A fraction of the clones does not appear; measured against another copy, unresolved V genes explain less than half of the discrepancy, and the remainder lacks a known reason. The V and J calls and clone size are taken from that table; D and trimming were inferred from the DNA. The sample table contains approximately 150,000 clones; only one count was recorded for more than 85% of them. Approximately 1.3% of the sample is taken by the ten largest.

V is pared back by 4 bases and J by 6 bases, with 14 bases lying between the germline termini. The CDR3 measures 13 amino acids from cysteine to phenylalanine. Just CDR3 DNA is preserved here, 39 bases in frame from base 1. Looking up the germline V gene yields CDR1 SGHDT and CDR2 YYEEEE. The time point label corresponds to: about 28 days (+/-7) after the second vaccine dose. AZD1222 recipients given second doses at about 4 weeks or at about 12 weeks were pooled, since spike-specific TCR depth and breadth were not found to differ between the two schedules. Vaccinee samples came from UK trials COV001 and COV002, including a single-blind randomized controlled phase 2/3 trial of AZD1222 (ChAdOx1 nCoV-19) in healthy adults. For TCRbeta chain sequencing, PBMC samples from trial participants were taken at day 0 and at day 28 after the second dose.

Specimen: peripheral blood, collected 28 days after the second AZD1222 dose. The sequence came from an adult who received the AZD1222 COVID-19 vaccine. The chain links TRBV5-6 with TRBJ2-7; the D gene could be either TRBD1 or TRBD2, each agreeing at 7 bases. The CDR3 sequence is CASSETRGGEQYF. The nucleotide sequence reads TGTGCCAGCAGCGAAACCAGGGGGGGCGAGCAGTACTTC.